The clone carrying this T cell receptor beta chain was seen a few times. Expressed TCRB transcripts were sequenced, since all the RNA that had been isolated was reverse transcribed. Reads from naive, central memory and regulatory T cell samples averaged around 3.7 million. Assay: immunoSEQ multiplex PCR; the TCRdb copy retains only in-frame clones and omits some. Of about 140,000 clones detected, approximately 10% appear once; the ten largest clones hold almost 0.65%. This sample is drawn from a study of beta chain features in type 1 diabetes. Sorting that relied on CD45RO/CCR7/CD25/CD127/CD95/CD27 yielded CD4+ naive, central memory, regulatory and stem cell-like memory cells. V lost 4 bases and J lost 0, with 13 bases in between. CDR1 and CDR2 (germline): SNHLY, FYNNEI. The CDR3 totals 16 residues.

This TCR came from a woman between 40 and 50 years old in good health. The rearrangement uses TRBV2 and TRBJ1-3; TRBD1 is a possible D gene (6 bases). The sequencing sample was made of central memory CD4+ T cells from blood. CDR3 DNA sequence: TGTGCCAGCAGTGTTCGGACAGCAGCCTCTGGAAACACCATATATTTT. Translating it yields CASSVRTAASGNTIYF.